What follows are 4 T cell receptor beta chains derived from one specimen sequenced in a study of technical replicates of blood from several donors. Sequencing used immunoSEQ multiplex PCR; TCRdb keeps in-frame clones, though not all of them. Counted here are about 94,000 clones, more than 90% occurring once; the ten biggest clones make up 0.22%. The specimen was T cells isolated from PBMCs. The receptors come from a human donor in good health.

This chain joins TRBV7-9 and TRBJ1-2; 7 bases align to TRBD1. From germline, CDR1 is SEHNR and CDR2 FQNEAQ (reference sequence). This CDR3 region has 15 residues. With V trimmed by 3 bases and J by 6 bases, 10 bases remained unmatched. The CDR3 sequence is CASSFSDRVTNGYTF. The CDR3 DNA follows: TGTGCCAGCAGCTTTTCCGACAGGGTCACGAATGGCTACACCTTC.

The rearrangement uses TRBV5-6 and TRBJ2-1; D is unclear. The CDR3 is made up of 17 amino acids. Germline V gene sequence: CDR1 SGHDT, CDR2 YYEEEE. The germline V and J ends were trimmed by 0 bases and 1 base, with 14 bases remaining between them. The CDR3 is CASSLASAVFSYNEQFF. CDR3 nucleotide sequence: TGTGCCAGCAGCTTGGCAAGCGCAGTTTTTTCCTACAATGAGCAGTTCTTC. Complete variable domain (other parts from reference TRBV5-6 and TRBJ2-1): DAGVTQSPTHLIKTRGQQVTLRCSPKSGHDTVSWYQQALGQGPQFIFQYYEEEERQRGNFPDRFSGHQFPNYSSELNVNALLLGDSALYLCASSLASAVFSYNEQFFGPGTRLTVL.

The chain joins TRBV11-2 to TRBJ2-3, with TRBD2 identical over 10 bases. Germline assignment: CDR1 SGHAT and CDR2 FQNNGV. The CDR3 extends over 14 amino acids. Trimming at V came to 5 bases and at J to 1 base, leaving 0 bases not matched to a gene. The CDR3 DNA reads TGTGCCAGCAGCGGGACTAGCGGCACAGATACGCAGTATTTT. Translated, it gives CASSGTSGTDTQYF.

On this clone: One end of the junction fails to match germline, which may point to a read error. CDR3: CAFGQGAYEQYF. In nucleotides, the CDR3 is TGCGCCTTTGGACAGGGGGCCTACGAGCAGTACTTC. J is TRBJ2-7 and V is TRBV6-1; 10 bases map to TRBD1. There are 12 residues in the CDR3. Germline CDR1 reads MNHNS; CDR2 reads SASEGT.